A selection of T cell receptor beta chains follows, all from one sample in a study of blood T cell repertoires in COVID-19. Only in-frame clones appear in the TCRdb table, and some are missing; sequencing was by immunoSEQ multiplex PCR. The table has around 110,000 clones, 80% seen once; the top ten hold 16%. The sample comprised peripheral blood. These receptors came from a man aged 60 to 75 with active or convalescent COVID-19. Both conserved end residues are part of each CDR3. Fields, in order: CDR3 protein, CDR3 DNA, V gene, clone size, J gene, D gene. The D gene is left open where the match is weak. Clone size appears in some rows only: once, few, many, or a class for an expanded clone.

cdr3_aa: CATSSNGAGRDSYEQYF
cdr3_nt: TGTGCCACCAGTTCTAACGGAGCGGGACGGGACTCCTACGAGCAGTACTTC
v_call: TRBV15
clone_size: -
j_call: TRBJ2-7
d_call: TRBD2

cdr3_aa: CASSAPGQVNEKLFF
cdr3_nt: TGTGCCAGCAGTGCACCGGGACAGGTGAATGAAAAACTGTTTTTT
v_call: TRBV25-1
clone_size: -
j_call: TRBJ1-4
d_call: TRBD1

cdr3_aa: CASSRLPGQGASTYEQYF
cdr3_nt: TGTGCCAGCAGCCGCCTTCCGGGACAGGGGGCCTCCACGTACGAGCAGTACTTC
v_call: TRBV3-1/TRBV3-2
clone_size: -
j_call: TRBJ2-7
d_call: TRBD1

cdr3_aa: CASSAASSYEQYF
cdr3_nt: TGTGCCAGTAGCGCGGCAAGCTCCTACGAGCAGTACTTC
v_call: TRBV19
clone_size: -
j_call: TRBJ2-7
d_call: -

cdr3_aa: CASSSNSNQPQHF
cdr3_nt: TGTGCCAGCAGTTCTAATAGCAATCAGCCCCAGCATTTT
v_call: TRBV7-8
clone_size: few
j_call: TRBJ1-5
d_call: -

cdr3_aa: CASSMYSGRSHYNEQFF
cdr3_nt: TGTGCCAGTAGTATGTATAGCGGGCGATCTCACTACAATGAGCAGTTCTTC
v_call: TRBV19
clone_size: once
j_call: TRBJ2-1
d_call: TRBD2

cdr3_aa: CASSGRLGGAGGSYEQYF
cdr3_nt: TGTGCCAGCAGTGGGCGACTAGGAGGGGCGGGAGGTTCATACGAGCAGTACTTC
v_call: TRBV27
clone_size: -
j_call: TRBJ2-7
d_call: TRBD2

cdr3_aa: CASSLATGLPYGYTF
cdr3_nt: TGTGCCAGCAGTCTCGCGACAGGACTTCCTTATGGCTACACCTTC
v_call: TRBV6-9
clone_size: -
j_call: TRBJ1-2
d_call: -

cdr3_aa: CATGDIAYEQYF
cdr3_nt: TGTGCCACCGGGGACATTGCCTACGAGCAGTACTTC
v_call: TRBV10-3
clone_size: -
j_call: TRBJ2-7
d_call: -

cdr3_aa: CASSSQGQETQYF
cdr3_nt: TGCGCCAGCAGCTCCCAGGGCCAAGAGACCCAGTACTTC
v_call: TRBV5-1
clone_size: -
j_call: TRBJ2-5
d_call: -

cdr3_aa: CAWSGATDTQYF
cdr3_nt: TGTGCCTGGAGCGGAGCCACAGATACGCAGTATTTT
v_call: TRBV30
clone_size: once
j_call: TRBJ2-3
d_call: -

cdr3_aa: CASRSEATDTQYF
cdr3_nt: TGTGCCAGCAGGAGCGAGGCCACAGATACGCAGTATTTT
v_call: TRBV7-8
clone_size: -
j_call: TRBJ2-3
d_call: -

cdr3_aa: CASSEGLAPREQFF
cdr3_nt: TGTGCCAGCAGTGAGGGACTAGCGCCCAGGGAGCAGTTCTTC
v_call: TRBV28
clone_size: -
j_call: TRBJ2-1
d_call: TRBD2

cdr3_aa: CASSFGEVYEQYF
cdr3_nt: TGTGCCAGCAGTTTCGGAGAGGTATACGAGCAGTACTTC
v_call: TRBV12-3/TRBV12-4
clone_size: -
j_call: TRBJ2-7
d_call: -

cdr3_aa: CAISTGDNEQFF
cdr3_nt: TGTGCCATCAGTACAGGGGACAATGAGCAGTTCTTC
v_call: TRBV10-3
clone_size: -
j_call: TRBJ2-1
d_call: TRBD1

cdr3_aa: CASSLVRSYEQYF
cdr3_nt: TGTGCCAGCAGCTTAGTTCGGAGCTACGAGCAGTACTTC
v_call: TRBV11-2
clone_size: -
j_call: TRBJ2-7
d_call: -

cdr3_aa: CSVKRRGSGELFF
cdr3_nt: TGCAGCGTTAAAAGAAGGGGGTCCGGGGAGCTGTTTTTT
v_call: TRBV29-1
clone_size: -
j_call: TRBJ2-2
d_call: -

cdr3_aa: CASSLTATNEKLFF
cdr3_nt: TGTGCCAGCAGCTTAACTGCAACTAATGAAAAACTGTTTTTT
v_call: TRBV7-6
clone_size: -
j_call: TRBJ1-4
d_call: -

cdr3_aa: CASSQDPVSNQPQHF
cdr3_nt: TGCGCCAGCAGCCAAGACCCCGTTAGCAATCAGCCCCAGCATTTT
v_call: TRBV4-1
clone_size: -
j_call: TRBJ1-5
d_call: -

cdr3_aa: CASTHSEGFRGQNEQYF
cdr3_nt: TGTGCCAGCACCCACTCTGAGGGATTCAGGGGCCAAAACGAGCAGTACTTC
v_call: TRBV28
clone_size: -
j_call: TRBJ2-7
d_call: -

cdr3_aa: CASRTGRNGNTIYF
cdr3_nt: TGTGCCAGCAGGACAGGGAGGAATGGAAACACCATATATTTT
v_call: TRBV7-9
clone_size: -
j_call: TRBJ1-3
d_call: TRBD1